This TCR beta chain is from a study of shared clonotypes between healthy human individuals. Study information: Sampling drew on donors who were a couple of women and a few men aged 18 to 49.

The V gene lost 0 bases and the J gene lost 4 bases, with 9 bases spanning the gap. CDR1 GTSNPN and CDR2 SVGIG come from the germline V gene (reference sequence). This CDR3 region has 13 residues. Replicate PCRs for unsorted PBMC used approximately 0.3 ug DNA (around 30,000 T cell genomes). Method: immunoSEQ multiplex PCR; TCRdb's copy keeps in-frame clones and lacks some. There are about 600,000 clones in the sample; roughly 79% occur only once, and 9.5% to 15% lies in the top ten. The TCR was taken from a woman aged 35 to 49 in good health. Some clones in this sample may be carry-over from other donors' samples. This chain joins TRBV30 and TRBJ2-5; D not certain. Sequencing was performed on PBMCs. The CDR3 region is CAWSVRLGETQYF. The CDR3, as DNA: TGTGCCTGGAGTGTACGGCTGGGAGAGACCCAGTACTTC.